The clone carrying this T cell receptor (beta chain) came up many times. Its antigen is still unknown. PBMCs stored at -80 C, 2 million in total, were the source of the unsorted libraries. These data are taken from a study of neurological immune-mediated disorders. Points from the study as a whole: None of the CDR3 amino acid sequences of expanded clones were shared across subjects, and this suggested private repertoires in all groups.

There are 14 residues in the CDR3. The V gene end was trimmed by 7 bases and the J gene end by 4 bases; junction bases not matched to a gene: 2. From germline, CDR1 is SNHLY and CDR2 FYNNEI. With 10-nucleotide random UMIs included, cDNA was synthesized by 5'RACE. The yield of each sequencing run was over 200 million TCR-beta sequences from 15-18 subjects. A single record per CDR3 protein comes from TCRdb applying MiXCR to the 5' RACE reads. The sample lists approximately 68,000 distinct CDR3 sequences, approximately 4.6% occurring once. The rearrangement joins TRBV2 to TRBJ2-1, with 12 bases lining up with TRBD2. The receptor was isolated from a woman aged 70-85 years with multiple sclerosis. Specimen: PBMCs. CDR3 loop: CASIGLAGYNEQFF. Here the CDR3 DNA reads TGTGCCAGCATTGGACTAGCGGGATACAATGAGCAGTTCTTC.